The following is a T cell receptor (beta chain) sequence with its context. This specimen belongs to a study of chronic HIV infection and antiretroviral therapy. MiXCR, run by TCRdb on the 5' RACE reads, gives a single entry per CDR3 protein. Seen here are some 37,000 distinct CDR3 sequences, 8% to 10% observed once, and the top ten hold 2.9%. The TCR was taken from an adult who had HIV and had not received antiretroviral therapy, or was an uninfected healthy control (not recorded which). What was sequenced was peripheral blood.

The CDR3, as DNA: TGTGCCAGCACCCTGAACACTGAAGCTTTCTTT. It translates to CASTLNTEAFF. This chain joins TRBV27 and TRBJ1-1; D gene ambiguous. This CDR3 is 11 amino acids long. V was trimmed by 7 bases and J by 0 bases, leaving 3 bases between them. Germline CDR1 MNHEY, CDR2 SMNVEV (reference sequence).